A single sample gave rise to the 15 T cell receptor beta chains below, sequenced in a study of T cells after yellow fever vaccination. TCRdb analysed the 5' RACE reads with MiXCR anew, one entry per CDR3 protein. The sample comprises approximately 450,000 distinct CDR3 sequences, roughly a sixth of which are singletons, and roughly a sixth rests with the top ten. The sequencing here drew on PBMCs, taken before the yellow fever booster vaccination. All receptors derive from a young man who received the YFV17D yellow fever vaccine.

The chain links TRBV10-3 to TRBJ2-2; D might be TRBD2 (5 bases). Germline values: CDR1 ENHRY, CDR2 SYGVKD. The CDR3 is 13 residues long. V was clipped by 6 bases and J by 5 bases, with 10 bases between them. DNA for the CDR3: TGTGCCATCAGGGAGGACGGGACCGGGGAGCTGTTTTTT. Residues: CAIREDGTGELFF.

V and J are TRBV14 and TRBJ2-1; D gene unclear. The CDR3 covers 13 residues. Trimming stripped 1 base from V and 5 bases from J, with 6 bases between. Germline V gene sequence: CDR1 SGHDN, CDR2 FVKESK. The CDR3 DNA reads TGTGCCAGCAGCCAAGGCCTGGACAATGAGCAGTTCTTC. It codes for CASSQGLDNEQFF.

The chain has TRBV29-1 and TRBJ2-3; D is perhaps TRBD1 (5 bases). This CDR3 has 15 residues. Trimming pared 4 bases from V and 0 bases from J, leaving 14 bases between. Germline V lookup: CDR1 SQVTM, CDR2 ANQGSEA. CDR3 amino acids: CSVVPGGASTDTQYF. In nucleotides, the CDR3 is TGCAGCGTTGTCCCTGGTGGGGCTAGCACAGATACGCAGTATTTT.

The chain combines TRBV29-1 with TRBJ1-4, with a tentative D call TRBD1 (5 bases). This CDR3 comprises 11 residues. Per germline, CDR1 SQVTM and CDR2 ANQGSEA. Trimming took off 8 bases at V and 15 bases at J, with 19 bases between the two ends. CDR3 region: CSTRDGPLVFF. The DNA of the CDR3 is TGCAGCACACGGGACGGCCCATTGGTGTTTTTT. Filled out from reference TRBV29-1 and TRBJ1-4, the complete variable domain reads SAVISQKPSRDICQRGTSLTIQCQVDSQVTMMFWYRQQPGQSLTLIATANQGSEATYESGFVIDKFPISRPNLTFSTLTVSNMSPEDSSIYLCSTRDGPLVFFGSGTQLSVL.

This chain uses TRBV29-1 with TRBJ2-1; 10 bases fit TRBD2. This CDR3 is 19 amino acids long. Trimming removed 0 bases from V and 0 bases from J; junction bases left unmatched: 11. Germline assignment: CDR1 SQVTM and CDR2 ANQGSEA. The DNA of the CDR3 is TGCAGCGTTGAAGATCTGGCTAGCGGGGGCTCGAGCTCCTACAATGAGCAGTTCTTC. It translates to CSVEDLASGGSSSYNEQFF.

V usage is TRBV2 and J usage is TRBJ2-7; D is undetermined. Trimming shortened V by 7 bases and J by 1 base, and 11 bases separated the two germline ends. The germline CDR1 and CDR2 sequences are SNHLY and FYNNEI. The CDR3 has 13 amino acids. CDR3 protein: CASTSQRSYEQYF. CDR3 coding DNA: TGTGCCAGCACTTCGCAGAGATCCTACGAGCAGTACTTC.

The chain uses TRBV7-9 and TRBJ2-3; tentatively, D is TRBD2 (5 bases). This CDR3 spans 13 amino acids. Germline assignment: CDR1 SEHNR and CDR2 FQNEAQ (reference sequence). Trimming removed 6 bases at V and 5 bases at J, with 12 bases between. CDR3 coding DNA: TGTGCCAGCAGGTACCCGGGGAGAGATACGCAGTATTTT. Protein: CASRYPGRDTQYF.

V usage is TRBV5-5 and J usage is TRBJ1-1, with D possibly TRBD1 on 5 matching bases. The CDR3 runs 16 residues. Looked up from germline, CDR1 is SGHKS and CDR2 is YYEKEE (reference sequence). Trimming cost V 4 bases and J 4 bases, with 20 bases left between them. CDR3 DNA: TGTGCCAGCAGCCCGGGGGGATACGGGGGTTTCACTGAAGCTTTCTTT. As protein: CASSPGGYGGFTEAFF.

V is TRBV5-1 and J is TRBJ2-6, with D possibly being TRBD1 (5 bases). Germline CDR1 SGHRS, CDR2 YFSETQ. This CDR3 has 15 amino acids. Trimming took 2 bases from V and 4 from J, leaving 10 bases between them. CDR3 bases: TGCGCCAGCAGCTTAGGGGTGGCGGGGGCCAACGTCCTGACTTTC. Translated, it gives CASSLGVAGANVLTF.

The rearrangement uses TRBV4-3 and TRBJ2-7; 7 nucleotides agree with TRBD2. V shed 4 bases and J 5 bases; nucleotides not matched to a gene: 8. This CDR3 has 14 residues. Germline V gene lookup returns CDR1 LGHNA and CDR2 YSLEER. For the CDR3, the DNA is TGCGCCAGCAGCCTAAGGGAGGGTGGCGACGAGCAGTACTTC. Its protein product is CASSLREGGDEQYF.

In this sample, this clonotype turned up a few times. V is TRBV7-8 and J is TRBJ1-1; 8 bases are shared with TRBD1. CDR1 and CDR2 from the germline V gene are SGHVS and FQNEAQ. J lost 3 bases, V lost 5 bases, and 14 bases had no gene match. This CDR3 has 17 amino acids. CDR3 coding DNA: TGTGCCAGCAGCACCGATATTAGGACAGGGAGGGACACTGAAGCTTTCTTT. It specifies CASSTDIRTGRDTEAFF. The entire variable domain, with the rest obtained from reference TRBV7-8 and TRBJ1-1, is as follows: GAGVSQSPRYKVAKRGQDVALRCDPISGHVSLFWYQQALGQGPEFLTYFQNEAQLDKSGLPSDRFFAERPEGSVSTLKIQRTQQEDSAVYLCASSTDIRTGRDTEAFFGQGTRLTVV.

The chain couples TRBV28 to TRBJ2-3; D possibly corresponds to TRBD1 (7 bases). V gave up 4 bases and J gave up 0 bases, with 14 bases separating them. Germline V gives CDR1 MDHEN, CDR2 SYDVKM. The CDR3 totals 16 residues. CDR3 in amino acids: CASSWGDSTSTDTQYF. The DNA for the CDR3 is TGTGCCAGCAGTTGGGGGGACAGTACAAGCACAGATACGCAGTATTTT.

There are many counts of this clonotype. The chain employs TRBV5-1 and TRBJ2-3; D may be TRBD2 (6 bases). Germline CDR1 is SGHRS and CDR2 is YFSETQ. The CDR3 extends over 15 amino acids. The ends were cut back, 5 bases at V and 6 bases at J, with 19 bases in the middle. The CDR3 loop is CASSPSVAAADTQYF. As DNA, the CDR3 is TGCGCCAGCAGTCCCTCGGTAGCGGCGGCGGATACGCAGTATTTT.

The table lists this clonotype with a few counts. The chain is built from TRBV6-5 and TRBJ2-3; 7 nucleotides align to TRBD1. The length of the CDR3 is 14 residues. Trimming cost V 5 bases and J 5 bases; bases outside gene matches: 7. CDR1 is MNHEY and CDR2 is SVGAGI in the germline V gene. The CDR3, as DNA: TGTGCCAGCAGTCGACTAACAGGGGAAGATACGCAGTATTTT. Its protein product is CASSRLTGEDTQYF.

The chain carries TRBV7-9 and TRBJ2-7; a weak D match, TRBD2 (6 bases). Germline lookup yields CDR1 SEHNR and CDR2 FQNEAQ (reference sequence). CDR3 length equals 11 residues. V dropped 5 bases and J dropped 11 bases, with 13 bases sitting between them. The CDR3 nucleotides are TGTGCCAGCAGCGCCGGGAGAGACAAGTACTTC. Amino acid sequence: CASSAGRDKYF.